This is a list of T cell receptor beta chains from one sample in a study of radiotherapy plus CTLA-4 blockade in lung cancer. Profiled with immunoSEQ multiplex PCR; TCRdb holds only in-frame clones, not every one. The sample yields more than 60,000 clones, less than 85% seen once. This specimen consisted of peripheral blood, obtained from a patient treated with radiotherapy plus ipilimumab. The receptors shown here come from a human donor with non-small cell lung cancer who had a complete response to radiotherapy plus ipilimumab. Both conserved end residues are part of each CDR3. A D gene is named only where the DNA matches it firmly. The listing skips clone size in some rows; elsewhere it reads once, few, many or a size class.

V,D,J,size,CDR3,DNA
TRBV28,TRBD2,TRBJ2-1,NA,CARGGGRGSYNEQFF,TGTGCGCGGGGGGGAGGTCGAGGCTCCTACAATGAGCAGTTCTTC
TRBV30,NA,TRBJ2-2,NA,CAWSVLTVAGELFF,TGTGCCTGGAGTGTACTTACAGTTGCCGGGGAGCTGTTTTTT
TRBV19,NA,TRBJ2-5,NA,CASKPSTAQETQYF,TGTGCCAGTAAGCCCTCGACAGCCCAAGAGACCCAGTACTTC
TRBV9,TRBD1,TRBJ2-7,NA,CASSLTGTGTHEQYF,TGTGCCAGCAGCTTAACCGGGACAGGGACCCACGAGCAGTACTTC
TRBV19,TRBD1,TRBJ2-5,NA,CASSMGQGKTQYF,TGTGCCAGTAGTATGGGACAGGGAAAGACCCAGTACTTC
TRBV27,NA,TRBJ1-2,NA,CASSLSPFNYGYTF,TGTGCCAGCAGTTTATCCCCATTCAACTATGGCTACACCTTC
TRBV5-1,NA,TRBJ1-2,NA,CASSQTSRRVGYGYTF,TGCGCCAGCAGCCAGACTAGCCGGAGGGTCGGGTATGGCTACACCTTC
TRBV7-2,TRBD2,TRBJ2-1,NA,CASSQRTSVNNEQFF,TGTGCCAGCAGCCAAAGGACTAGCGTGAACAATGAGCAGTTCTTC
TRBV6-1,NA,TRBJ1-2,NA,CASGAYYGYTF,TGTGCCAGCGGGGCCTACTATGGCTACACCTTC
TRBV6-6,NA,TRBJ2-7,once,CASSSLGQTNEQYF,TGTGCCAGCAGCTCATTGGGCCAGACTAACGAGCAGTACTTC
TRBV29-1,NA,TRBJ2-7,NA,CSVTSTYEQYF,TGCAGCGTTACTTCTACCTACGAGCAGTACTTC
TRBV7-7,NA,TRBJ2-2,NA,CASSLQGNTGELFF,TGTGCCAGCAGCCTCCAGGGTAACACCGGGGAGCTGTTTTTT
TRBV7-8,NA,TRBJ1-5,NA,CASSLQAGNQPQHF,TGTGCCAGCAGCTTACAAGCGGGAAATCAGCCCCAGCATTTT
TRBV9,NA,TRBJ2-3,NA,CAGSRGRDTQYF,TGTGCCGGGTCTCGGGGGAGAGATACGCAGTATTTT
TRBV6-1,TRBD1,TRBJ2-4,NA,CASSEAGQGVAKNIQYF,TGTGCCAGCAGTGAAGCGGGACAGGGGGTAGCCAAAAACATTCAGTACTTC
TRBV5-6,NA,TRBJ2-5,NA,CASSFGTTLQETQYF,TGTGCCAGCAGCTTCGGGACAACCCTACAAGAGACCCAGTACTTC
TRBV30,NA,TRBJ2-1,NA,CAWSVFGYNEQFF,TGTGCCTGGAGTGTCTTCGGGTACAATGAGCAGTTCTTC
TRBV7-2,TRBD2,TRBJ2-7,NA,CASSSGRGGVAGGTEQYF,TGTGCCAGCAGCTCGGGGCGAGGGGGGGTAGCGGGAGGGACCGAGCAGTACTTC
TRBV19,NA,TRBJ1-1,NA,CASSILGGRAEAFF,TGTGCCAGTAGTATTTTGGGGGGAAGGGCTGAAGCTTTCTTT
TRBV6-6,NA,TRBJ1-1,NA,CASSPGLAPEAFF,TGTGCCAGCAGCCCCGGTCTCGCGCCTGAAGCTTTCTTT
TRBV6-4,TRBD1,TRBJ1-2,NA,CASSGVQGLYGYGYTF,TGTGCCAGCAGTGGTGTACAGGGGCTCTACGGCTATGGCTACACCTTC
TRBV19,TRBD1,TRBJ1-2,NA,CASSKPKTGAMGYGYTF,TGTGCCAGTAGTAAACCAAAGACAGGGGCAATGGGCTATGGCTACACCTTC
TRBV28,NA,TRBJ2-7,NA,CASSSPTGGSYEQYF,TGTGCCAGCAGTTCCCCAACAGGTGGCTCCTACGAGCAGTACTTC
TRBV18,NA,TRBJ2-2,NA,CASSPSFVAVNTGELFF,TGTGCCAGCTCACCAAGTTTTGTAGCGGTAAACACCGGGGAGCTGTTTTTT
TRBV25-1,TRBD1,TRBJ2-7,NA,CASTSGTGVEQYF,TGTGCCAGCACCTCCGGGACAGGGGTCGAGCAGTACTTC
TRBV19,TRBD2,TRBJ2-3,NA,CASSRRLAPKFADTQYF,TGTGCCAGTAGTAGGAGACTAGCGCCGAAGTTCGCAGATACGCAGTATTTT
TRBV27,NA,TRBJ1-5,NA,CASSLIGDQPQHF,TGTGCCAGCAGTTTAATAGGAGATCAGCCCCAGCATTTT
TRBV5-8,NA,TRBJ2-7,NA,CASSLRVRSYEQYF,TGTGCCAGCAGCCTCAGGGTAAGGTCCTACGAGCAGTACTTC